This section outlines one T cell receptor (beta chain) sequence together with its context. Its cognate antigen is unknown. Each of the donors was a healthy bone marrow donor. Trimming cost V 3 bases and J 8 bases, with 13 bases left between them. The CDR3 loop spans 13 amino acids. Germline CDR1 WSHSY, CDR2 SAAADI. The data stem from a study of cytomegalovirus exposure and HLA in healthy donors. A multiplex PCR was run with 60 Vbeta primers and 13 Jbeta primers. Measured with immunoSEQ multiplex PCR; TCRdb has only the in-frame clones, and not every one. This sample has around 140,000 clones, with about 80% found just once. Whole-study results and caveats: Researchers left out some V segments, among them TRBV6-2 and TRBV6-3, as indistinguishable. In a later analysis, at a false discovery rate of 0.05, approximately 15,000 TCR beta sequences matched HLA alleles. Specificity for CMV antigens was confirmed in vitro for three of the CMV-associated chains.

The genes are TRBV10-2 and TRBJ1-2, with D unclear. The clonotype comes from a female donor in good health and CMV-seronegative. The sequenced sample was PBMCs. The CDR3 here is CASSDFDPGGYTF. The CDR3 region has the DNA TGCGCCAGCAGTGACTTCGACCCGGGGGGCTACACCTTC.